Described below is a single T cell receptor beta chain sequence and its context. Its antigen remains unknown. The data derive from a study of OX40 agonist ivuxolimab in advanced cancers. Regarding the study as a whole: Blood T cells, both CD4+ and CD8+, expanded clonally by week 6 at 0.1 to 3.0 mg/kg. Some of the lowest clonal expansion was seen in partial responders at 0.1-3.0 mg/kg.

Assay: immunoSEQ multiplex PCR; the TCRdb copy retains only in-frame clones and omits some. Seen here are over 95,000 clones, roughly four fifths observed once, and the top ten hold roughly 1.5%. Germline V gene lookup returns CDR1 MNHEY and CDR2 SVGAGI. V was shortened by 8 bases and J by 1 base, with 8 bases between the two germline ends. The CDR3 spans 12 residues. The TCR comes from an adult with an advanced solid tumor such as melanoma, head and neck, liver or kidney cancer. The sequencing used CD4+ or CD8+ T cells sorted from blood, collected in a trial of the OX40 agonist ivuxolimab. V is TRBV6-5 and J is TRBJ1-1; D gene unclear. The CDR3 DNA is TGTGCCAGCCAGAGGGAGAACACTGAAGCTTTCTTT. Amino acids: CASQRENTEAFF.